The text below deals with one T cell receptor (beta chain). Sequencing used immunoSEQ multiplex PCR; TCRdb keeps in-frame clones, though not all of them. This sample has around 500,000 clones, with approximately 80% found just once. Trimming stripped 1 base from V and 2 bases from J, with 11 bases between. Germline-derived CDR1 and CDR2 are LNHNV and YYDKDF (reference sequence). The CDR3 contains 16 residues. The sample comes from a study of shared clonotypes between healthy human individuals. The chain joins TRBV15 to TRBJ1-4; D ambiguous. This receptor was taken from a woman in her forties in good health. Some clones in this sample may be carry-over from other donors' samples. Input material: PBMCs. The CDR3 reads CATSRVLGRTNEKLFF. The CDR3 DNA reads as TGTGCCACCAGCAGAGTGTTAGGCAGGACTAATGAAAAACTGTTTTTT. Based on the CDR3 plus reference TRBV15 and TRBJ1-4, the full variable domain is DAMVIQNPRYQVTQFGKPVTLSCSQTLNHNVMYWYQQKSSQAPKLLFHYYDKDFNNEADTPDNFQSRRPNTSFCFLDIRSPGLGDTAMYLCATSRVLGRTNEKLFFGSGTQLSVL.